The 4 T cell receptor beta chains below all came from one sample that was sequenced in a study of blood T cell repertoires in COVID-19. Sequencing was performed with immunoSEQ multiplex PCR; in TCRdb, only in-frame clones are kept and a portion is missing. This table holds 200,000 to 300,000 clones, around 86% found once. Sequencing used peripheral blood. The receptor source for this set is a woman in her twenties or thirties who had recovered from COVID-19.

The rearrangement links TRBV24-1 to TRBJ1-4; D is perhaps TRBD1 (6 bases). Germline CDR1 KGHDR, CDR2 SFDVKD. V lost 3 bases, J lost 5 bases, and 12 bases lay in between. The CDR3 covers 15 residues. CDR3 sequence: CATSDPGGGNEKLFF. The CDR3 bases are TGTGCCACCAGTGATCCGGGTGGGGGCAATGAAAAACTGTTTTTT.

The genes are TRBV5-4 and TRBJ2-1, with TRBD2 as a possible D gene (5 bases). This CDR3 comprises 16 residues. CDR1 SGHNT and CDR2 YYREEE come from the germline V gene (reference sequence). The V end lost 4 bases, the J end lost 2 bases, and 16 bases lay between the germline ends. The CDR3 bases are TGTGCCAGCAGCCCACGACCGGACTTGGCCTACAATGAGCAGTTCTTC. As protein: CASSPRPDLAYNEQFF.

The rearrangement joins TRBV7-8 to TRBJ2-2; TRBD2 matches at 10 bases. Looked up from germline, CDR1 is SGHVS and CDR2 is FQNEAQ. V was clipped by 4 bases and J by 0 bases; unmatched bases: 11. The CDR3 is made up of 19 amino acids. The CDR3 loop reads CASSSRGLAGVTNTGELFF. CDR3 DNA: TGTGCCAGCAGCTCCCGGGGCCTAGCGGGGGTTACGAACACCGGGGAGCTGTTTTTT.

This clone was recorded once. The rearrangement joins TRBV4-1 to TRBJ1-1; 7 positions agree with TRBD1. The trim removed 0 bases at V and 7 bases at J, leaving 5 bases unmatched. Germline lookup yields CDR1 MGHRA and CDR2 YSYEKL. This CDR3 has 14 residues. CDR3 residues: CASSQDDRDSEAFF. The CDR3 DNA is TGCGCCAGCAGCCAAGACGACCGGGACAGTGAAGCTTTCTTT.